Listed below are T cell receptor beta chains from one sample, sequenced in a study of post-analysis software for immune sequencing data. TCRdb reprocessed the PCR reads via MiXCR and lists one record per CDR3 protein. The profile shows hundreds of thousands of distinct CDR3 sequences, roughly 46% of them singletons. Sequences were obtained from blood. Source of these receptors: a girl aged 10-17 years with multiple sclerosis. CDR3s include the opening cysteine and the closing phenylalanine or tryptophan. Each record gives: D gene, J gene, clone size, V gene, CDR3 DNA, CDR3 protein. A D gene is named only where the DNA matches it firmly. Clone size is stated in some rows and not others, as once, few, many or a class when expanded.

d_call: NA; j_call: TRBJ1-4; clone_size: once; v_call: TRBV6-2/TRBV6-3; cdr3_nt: TGTGCCAGCAGTTACTCGATTTGGGACGAAAAACTGTTTTTT; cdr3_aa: CASSYSIWDEKLFF
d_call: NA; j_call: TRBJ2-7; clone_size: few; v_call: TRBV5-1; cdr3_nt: TGCGCCAGCCGACGGGCCGGGAGCCAACTCTACGAGCAGTACTTC; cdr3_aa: CASRRAGSQLYEQYF
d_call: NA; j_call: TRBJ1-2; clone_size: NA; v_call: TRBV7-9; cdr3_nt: TGTGCCAGCAGCTTGTTCCTGGGGTATGGCTACACCTTC; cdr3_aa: CASSLFLGYGYTF
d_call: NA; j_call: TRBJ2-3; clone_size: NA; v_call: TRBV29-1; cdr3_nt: TGCAGCGTTGTACATTTACAAGGGTCCCGGTCCGATGGCACAGATACGCAGTATTTT; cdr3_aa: CSVVHLQGSRSDGTDTQYF
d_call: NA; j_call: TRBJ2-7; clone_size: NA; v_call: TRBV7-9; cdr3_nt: TGTGCCAGCAGCCCCTATTGGGGGATCGGGTCCTACGAGCAGTACTTC; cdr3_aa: CASSPYWGIGSYEQYF
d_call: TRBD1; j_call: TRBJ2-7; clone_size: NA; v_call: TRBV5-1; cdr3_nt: TGCGCCAGCAGCTCGGACAGGTTCGACGAGCAGTACTTC; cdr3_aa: CASSSDRFDEQYF
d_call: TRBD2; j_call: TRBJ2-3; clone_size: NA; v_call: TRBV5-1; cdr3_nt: TGCGCCAGCAGCTTGGCCCTAGCGGGGGTCACAGATACGCAGTATTTT; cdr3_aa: CASSLALAGVTDTQYF
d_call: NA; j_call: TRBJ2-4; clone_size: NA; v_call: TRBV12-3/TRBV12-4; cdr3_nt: TGTGCCAGCACCCTTGGGGAGGCCAAAAACATTCAGTACTTC; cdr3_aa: CASTLGEAKNIQYF
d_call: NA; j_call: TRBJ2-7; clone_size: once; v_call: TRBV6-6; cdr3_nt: TGTGCCAGCAGTTACGGCAGTCACGACGAGCAGTACTTC; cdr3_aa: CASSYGSHDEQYF
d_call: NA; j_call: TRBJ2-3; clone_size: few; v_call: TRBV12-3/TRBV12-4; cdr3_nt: TGTGCCAGCAGGGGCGGCACAGATGCGCAGTATTTT; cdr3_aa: CASRGGTDAQYF
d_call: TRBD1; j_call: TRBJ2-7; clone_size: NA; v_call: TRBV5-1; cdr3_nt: TGCGCCAGCAGCTTGAATCTCGGACAGGACTGGGGGTACGAGCAGTACTTC; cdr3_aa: CASSLNLGQDWGYEQYF
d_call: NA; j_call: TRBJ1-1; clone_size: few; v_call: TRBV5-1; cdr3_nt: TGCGCCAGCAGCGGGACCCAGACGGTTAGGAACACTGAAGCTTTCTTT; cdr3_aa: CASSGTQTVRNTEAFF
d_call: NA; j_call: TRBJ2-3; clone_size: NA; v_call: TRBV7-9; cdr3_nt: TGTGCCAGCAGCCCACGTCGAGCAGGGGGGGATACGCAGTATTTT; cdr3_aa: CASSPRRAGGDTQYF
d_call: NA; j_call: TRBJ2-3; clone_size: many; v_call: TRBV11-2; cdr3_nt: TGTGCCAGCAGTGCTAGCACAGATACGCAGTATTTT; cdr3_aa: CASSASTDTQYF
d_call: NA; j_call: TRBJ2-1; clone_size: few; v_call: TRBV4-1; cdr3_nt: TGCGCCAGCAGCCAAGGAGGGGTGTACAATGAGCAGTTCTTC; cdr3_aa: CASSQGGVYNEQFF
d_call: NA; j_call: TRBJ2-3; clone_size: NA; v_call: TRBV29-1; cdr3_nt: TGCAGCCAATCGCAGGGAGAGGGTACGCAGTATTTT; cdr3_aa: CSQSQGEGTQYF
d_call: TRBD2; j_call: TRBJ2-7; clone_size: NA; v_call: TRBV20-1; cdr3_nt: TGCAGTGCTAGGGGGACTAGCGGAAACTCCTACGAGCAGTACTTC; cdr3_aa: CSARGTSGNSYEQYF
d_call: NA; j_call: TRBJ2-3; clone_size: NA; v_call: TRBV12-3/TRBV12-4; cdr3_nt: TGTGCCAGCAGTTTAGGGGCGGGAAACCCAGATACGCAGTATTTT; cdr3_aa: CASSLGAGNPDTQYF
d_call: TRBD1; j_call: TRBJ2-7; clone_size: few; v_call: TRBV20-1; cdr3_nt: TGCAGTGCTAGAGGGGACAGGCAGGTCTACGAGCAGTACTTC; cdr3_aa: CSARGDRQVYEQYF
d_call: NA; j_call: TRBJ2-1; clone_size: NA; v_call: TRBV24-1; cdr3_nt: TGTGCCACCAGTGATCCCAGGGGGGCCTACAATGAGCAGTTCTTC; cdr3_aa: CATSDPRGAYNEQFF
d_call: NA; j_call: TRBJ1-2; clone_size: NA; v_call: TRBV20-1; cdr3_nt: TGCAGTGCTAGTGGGCAGGGCACTACTTATGGCTACACCTTC; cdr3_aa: CSASGQGTTYGYTF
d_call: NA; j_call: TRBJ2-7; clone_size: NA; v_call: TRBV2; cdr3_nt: TGTGCCAGCAGGAGAGGGGGGGTCTACGAGCAGTACTTC; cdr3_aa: CASRRGGVYEQYF
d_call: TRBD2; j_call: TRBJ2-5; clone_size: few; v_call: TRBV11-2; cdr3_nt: TGTGCCAGCAGCTTAGAGTCTAGCGGAGCGCAAGAGACCCAGTACTTC; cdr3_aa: CASSLESSGAQETQYF
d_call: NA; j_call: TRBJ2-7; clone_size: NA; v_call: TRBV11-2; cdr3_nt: TGTGCCAGCAGCTTAGATGGAGGGTGGGAGCAGTACTTC; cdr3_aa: CASSLDGGWEQYF
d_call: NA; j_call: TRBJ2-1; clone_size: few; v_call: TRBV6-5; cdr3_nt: TGTGCCAGCAGTGGGGGCTGGGAGCAGTTCTTC; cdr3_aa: CASSGGWEQFF
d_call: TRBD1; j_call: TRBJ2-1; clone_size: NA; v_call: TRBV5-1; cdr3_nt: TGCGCCAGCAGCTTGGCGGGACAGATTCTAGGGGAGCAGTTCTTC; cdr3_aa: CASSLAGQILGEQFF
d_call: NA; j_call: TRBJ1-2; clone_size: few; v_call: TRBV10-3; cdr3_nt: TGTGTCACACAAGGGGACACTTTCAACTATGGCTACACCTTC; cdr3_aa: CVTQGDTFNYGYTF
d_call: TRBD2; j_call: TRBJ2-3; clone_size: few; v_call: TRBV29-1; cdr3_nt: TGCAGGGTCAGCGGGGGCTCAGATACGCAGTATTTT; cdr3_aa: CRVSGGSDTQYF
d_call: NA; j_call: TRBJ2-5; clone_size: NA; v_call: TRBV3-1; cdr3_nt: TGTGCCAGCAGCCAAGATTGGAAGACCCAACACCGAGAGACCCAGTACTTC; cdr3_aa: CASSQDWKTQHRETQYF
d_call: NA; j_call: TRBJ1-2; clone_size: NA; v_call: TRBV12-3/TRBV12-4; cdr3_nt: TGTGCCAGCAGTGAGGACAGAGGGGGCTACACCTTC; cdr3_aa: CASSEDRGGYTF
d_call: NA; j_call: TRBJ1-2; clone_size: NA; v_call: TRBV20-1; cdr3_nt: TGCAGCGCGATGGGGGGGCGATTGCTGGCTAACTATGGCTACACCTTC; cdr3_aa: CSAMGGRLLANYGYTF
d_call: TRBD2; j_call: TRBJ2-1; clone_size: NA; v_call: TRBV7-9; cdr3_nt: TGTGCCAGCACCTCGACTAGCGGGGGCAATGAGCAGTTCTTC; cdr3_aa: CASTSTSGGNEQFF
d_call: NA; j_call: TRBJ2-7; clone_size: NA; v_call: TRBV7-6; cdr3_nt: TGTGCCAGCAGCCAAGGACCACCCCCCCTGAACGAGCAGTACTTC; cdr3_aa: CASSQGPPPLNEQYF
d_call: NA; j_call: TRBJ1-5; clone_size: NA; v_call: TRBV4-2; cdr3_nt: TGTGCCAGCAGCCAAGATGGGACTTATAGCAATCAGCCCCAGCATTTT; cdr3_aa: CASSQDGTYSNQPQHF
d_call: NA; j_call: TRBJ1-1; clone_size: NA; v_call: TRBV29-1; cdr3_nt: TGCAGCGTTGCGCCGACAGCAAACACTGAAGCTTTCTTT; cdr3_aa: CSVAPTANTEAFF
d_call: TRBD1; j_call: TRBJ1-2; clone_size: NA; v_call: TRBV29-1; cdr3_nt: TGCAGCGTTGTTCGACAGGGGCATTATGGCTACACCTTC; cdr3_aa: CSVVRQGHYGYTF
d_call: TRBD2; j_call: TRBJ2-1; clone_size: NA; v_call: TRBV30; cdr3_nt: TGTGCCTGGAGTGTAGGGACTAGCGGGAAGGATGAGCAGTTCTTC; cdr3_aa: CAWSVGTSGKDEQFF
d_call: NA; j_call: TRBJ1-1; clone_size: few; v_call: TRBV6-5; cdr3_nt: TGTGCCAGCAGGGAATGGACAGTCCGGAACACTGAAGCTTTCTTT; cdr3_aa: CASREWTVRNTEAFF
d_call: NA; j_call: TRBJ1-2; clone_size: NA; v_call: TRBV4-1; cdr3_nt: TGCGCCAGCAGCCAAGATCGGGGGGCTAGGGGTTTTGACTATGGCTACACCTTC; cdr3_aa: CASSQDRGARGFDYGYTF
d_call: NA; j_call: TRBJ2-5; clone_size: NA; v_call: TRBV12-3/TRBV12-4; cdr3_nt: TGTGCCAGCAGTTTGGTCCCAGCGGGAGAGACCCAGTACTTC; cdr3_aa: CASSLVPAGETQYF
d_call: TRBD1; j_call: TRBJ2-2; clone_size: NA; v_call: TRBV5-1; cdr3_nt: TGCGCCAGCAGCTGGGACAGCAGGGACACCGGGGAGCTGTTTTTT; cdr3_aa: CASSWDSRDTGELFF
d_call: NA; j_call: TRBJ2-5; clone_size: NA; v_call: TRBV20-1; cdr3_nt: TGCAGTGCTAGGGCGTTTGGGGCAAGAGGAGAGACCCAGTACTTC; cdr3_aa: CSARAFGARGETQYF
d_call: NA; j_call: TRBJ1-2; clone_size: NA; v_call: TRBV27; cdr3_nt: TGTGCCAGCAGGGTACAGGGAGACCCTAACTATGGCTACACCTTC; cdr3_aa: CASRVQGDPNYGYTF
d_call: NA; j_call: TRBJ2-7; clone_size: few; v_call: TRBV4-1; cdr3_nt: TGCGCCAGCAGCCAAGATCTAGAACAGGGTTCCTACGAGCAGTACTTC; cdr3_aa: CASSQDLEQGSYEQYF
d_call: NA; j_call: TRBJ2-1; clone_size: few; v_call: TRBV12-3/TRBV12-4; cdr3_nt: TGTGCCAGCAGTCCGGCCGGCTTCAGCTCCTACAATGAGCAGTTCTTC; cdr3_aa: CASSPAGFSSYNEQFF
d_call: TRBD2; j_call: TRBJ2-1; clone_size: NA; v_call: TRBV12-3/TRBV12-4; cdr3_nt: TGTGCCAGCAGTTTAGCGGGGGGCGGGGGGCCCTACAATGAGCAGTTCTTC; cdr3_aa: CASSLAGGGGPYNEQFF
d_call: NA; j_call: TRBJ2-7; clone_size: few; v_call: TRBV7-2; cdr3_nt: TGTGCCAGCAGCCCCCTGAGAGCTCCCTCGGAGCAGTACTTC; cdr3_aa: CASSPLRAPSEQYF
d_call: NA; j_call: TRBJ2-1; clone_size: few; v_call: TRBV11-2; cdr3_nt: TGTGCCAGCAGCCTAAGACAGGCTGCCTACAATGAGCAGTTCTTC; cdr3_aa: CASSLRQAAYNEQFF
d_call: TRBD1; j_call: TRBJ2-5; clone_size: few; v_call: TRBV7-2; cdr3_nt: TGTGCCAGCAACTCGGACAGGGGCCAAGAGACCCAGTACTTC; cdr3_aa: CASNSDRGQETQYF
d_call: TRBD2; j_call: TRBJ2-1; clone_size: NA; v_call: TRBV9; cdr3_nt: TGTGCCAGCAGCGTACGGACTAGTCCGTTTAGCTCCTACAATGAGCAGTTCTTC; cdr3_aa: CASSVRTSPFSSYNEQFF
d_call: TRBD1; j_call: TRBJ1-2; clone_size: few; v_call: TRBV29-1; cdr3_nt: TGCAGCGTTCCTAACCCCGGGACAGATTTCTATGGCTACACCTTC; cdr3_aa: CSVPNPGTDFYGYTF
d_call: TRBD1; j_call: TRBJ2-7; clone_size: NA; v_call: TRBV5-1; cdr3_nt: TGCGCCAGCAGCAGGGACAGGATCCTTTCCTACGAGCAGTACTTC; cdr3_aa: CASSRDRILSYEQYF
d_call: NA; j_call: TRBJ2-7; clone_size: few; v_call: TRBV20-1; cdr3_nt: TGCAGTGCTAGAGGGGGGAGGGACAGAGTCTCCTACGAGCAGTACTTC; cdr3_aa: CSARGGRDRVSYEQYF
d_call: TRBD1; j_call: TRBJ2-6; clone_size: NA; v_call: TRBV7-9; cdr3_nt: TGTGCCAGCAGCTTACCCCGGGACAGTTACGTCCTGACTTTC; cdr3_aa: CASSLPRDSYVLTF
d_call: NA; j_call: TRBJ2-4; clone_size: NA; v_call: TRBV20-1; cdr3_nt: TGCAGTGCTAGGAGGCAGGGCAAAAACATTCAGTACTTC; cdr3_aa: CSARRQGKNIQYF
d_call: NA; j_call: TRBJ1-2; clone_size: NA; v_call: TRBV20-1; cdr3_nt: TGCAGTGCTAGAGATCAGACAGCCTCTTATACCGCTTATGGCTACACCTTC; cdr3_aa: CSARDQTASYTAYGYTF
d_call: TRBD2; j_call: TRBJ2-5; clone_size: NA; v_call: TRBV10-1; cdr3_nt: TGCGCCAGCAGCGGGACTAGCGGAATTCAGTACTTC; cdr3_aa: CASSGTSGIQYF